This T cell receptor (beta chain) was recorded in a study of cytomegalovirus exposure and HLA in healthy donors. The wider study: Among around 400 genotyped donors, around 82% fell in the Caucasian-associated ancestry cluster. The study's findings and limits: Further analysis, carried out later, found HLA-associated TCR beta chains more clonally expanded than equally common other chains. Across donors, sequencing depth was assumed by presence/absence analyses to be roughly uniform.

PCR employed 60 Vbeta and 13 Jbeta primers. Original methodology: It was a later analysis that counted 79 million or so unique TCR beta chains, of which some 10 million were shared. Generated by immunoSEQ multiplex PCR, the TCRdb table keeps only in-frame clones and is missing some. V, J and clone size are taken as reported in that table, and D and trimming were inferred from the DNA itself. The table lists under 250,000 clones, more than 75% of them singletons, with around 6% in the top ten. Note on this clone: Its antigen remains unknown. Relative to the germline gene, one junction end is altered; a read error may explain this.

The CDR3 is 16 residues long. The germline CDR1 and CDR2 sequences are SEHNR and FQNEAQ (reference sequence). This chain joins TRBV7-9 and TRBJ1-3; D may be TRBD1 (6 bases). The sequenced material came from PBMCs. This receptor was obtained from a man aged 40-49 years in good health and CMV-seropositive. CDR3 in DNA: TGTTCCAGCAGCTTAAGTTTTGGGCCCAGGGGCCCCATTGGATATTTT. Translating gives CSSSLSFGPRGPIGYF.